Listed below are T cell receptor beta chains from one sample, sequenced in a study of T cell changes during pregnancy in multiple sclerosis. Method: immunoSEQ multiplex PCR; TCRdb's copy keeps in-frame clones and lacks some. The data hold roughly 57,000 clones, with about nine tenths observed a single time. The material sequenced was peripheral blood, taken in the first trimester of pregnancy. These receptor sequences come from a female donor with multiple sclerosis, enrolled in a pregnancy study. The conserved cysteine and the conserved F or W are not part of the CDR3 here. The order of the fields is J gene, CDR3 length, V gene, CDR3 protein.

TRBJ2-2 | 13 | TRBV4-1 | ASSQADRDTGELF
TRBJ1-6 | 11 | TRBV6-4 | ASRDILNSPLH
TRBJ2-1 | 11 | TRBV7-6 | ASSHGVNNEQF
TRBJ1-5 | 13 | TRBV7-6 | ASSLQTGLNQPQH
TRBJ2-7 | 15 | TRBV27 | ASRVYSVPGVTYEQY
TRBJ1-1 | 11 | TRBV7-6 | ASSLNQGAGPF
TRBJ2-2 | 11 | TRBV29-1 | SVAGQGTGELF
TRBJ2-1 | 14 | TRBV7-2 | ASSTLAGDTYNEQF
TRBJ1-1 | 14 | TRBV4-3 | ASSQEAGSGVTEAF
TRBJ1-3 | 14 | TRBV5-4 | ASSFDRIPPWGTIY
TRBJ1-3 | 11 | TRBV30 | ACEPTTGNTIY
TRBJ1-3 | 16 | TRBV5-1 | ASSLPRRQGSSGNTIY
TRBJ1-3 | 13 | TRBV6-6 | ASSFTGDSGNTIY
TRBJ1-2 | 11 | TRBV19 | ATNAGTAYGYT
TRBJ2-7 | 13 | TRBV19 | ASSETSGRAGEQY
TRBJ2-2 | 13 | TRBV5-4 | ASSFSGDGTGELF
TRBJ2-3 | 11 | TRBV18 | ASSPSSTDTQY
TRBJ2-1 | 12 | TRBV7-2 | ASSRAALGYEQF
TRBJ2-3 | 14 | TRBV19 | ASSPRQGGGTDTQY
TRBJ1-4 | 13 | TRBV5-8 | ASSWAWGEGEKLF
TRBJ1-5 | 14 | TRBV27 | ASSAGTSYSNQPQH
TRBJ1-2 | 11 | TRBV11-2 | ASRFNRDREYT
TRBJ2-5 | 11 | TRBV7-9 | ASNTPPGETQY